The entry below describes one TCR beta chain. The data were obtained in a study of T-cell reconstitution after alpha-beta-depleted transplantation in children. V was shortened by 5 bases and J by 4 bases, with 9 bases between the two germline ends. Germline V gene sequence: CDR1 SEHNR, CDR2 FQNEAQ (reference sequence). The CDR3 length is 13 residues. Unique molecular identifiers were used in preparing the TCRbeta library. TCRdb reprocessed the PCR reads with MiXCR, giving one entry per CDR3 protein. This sample has about 500,000 distinct CDR3 sequences, with about 33% found just once. This receptor was obtained from a human donor who donated a stem cell graft to a child with aplastic anemia. V usage is TRBV7-9 and J usage is TRBJ1-5, with D perhaps matching TRBD1 (6 bases). This sample comprised PBMCs from the stem cell graft donor, obtained from the stem cell graft. This CDR3 reads CASSGQKNQPQHF. For the CDR3, the DNA is TGTGCCAGCAGCGGACAGAAAAATCAGCCCCAGCATTTT. The full variable domain, with the rest looked up from reference TRBV7-9 and TRBJ1-5, is DTGVSQNPRHKITKRGQNVTFRCDPISEHNRLYWYRQTLGQGPEFLTYFQNEAQLEKSRLLSDRFSAERPKGSFSTLEIQRTEQGDSAMYLCASSGQKNQPQHFGDGTRLSIL.